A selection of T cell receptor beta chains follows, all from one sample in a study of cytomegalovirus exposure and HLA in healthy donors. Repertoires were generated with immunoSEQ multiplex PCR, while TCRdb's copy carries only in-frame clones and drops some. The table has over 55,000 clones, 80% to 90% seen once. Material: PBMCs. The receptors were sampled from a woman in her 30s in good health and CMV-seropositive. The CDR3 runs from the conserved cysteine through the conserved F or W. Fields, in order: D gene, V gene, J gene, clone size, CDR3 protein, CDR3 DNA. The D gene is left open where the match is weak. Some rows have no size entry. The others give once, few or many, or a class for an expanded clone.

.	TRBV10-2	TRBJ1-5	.	CASSGGAGQPQHF	TGCGCCAGCAGTGGGGGCGCGGGACAGCCCCAGCATTTT
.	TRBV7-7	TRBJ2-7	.	CASSLGKQSEQYF	TGTGCCAGCAGCTTAGGTAAACAGAGCGAGCAGTACTTC
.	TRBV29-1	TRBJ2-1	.	CSVVGGWEQFF	TGCAGCGTTGTTGGGGGGTGGGAGCAGTTCTTC
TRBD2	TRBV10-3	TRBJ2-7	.	CATSGTGLGVYEQYF	TGTGCCACCAGTGGCACAGGACTAGGAGTCTACGAGCAGTACTTC
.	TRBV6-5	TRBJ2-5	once	CASATGEEETQYF	TGTGCCAGCGCTACAGGGGAGGAAGAGACCCAGTACTTC
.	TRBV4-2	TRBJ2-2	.	CASSQDRVGLTGELFF	TGTGCCAGCAGCCAAGATAGAGTGGGGCTCACCGGGGAGCTGTTTTTT
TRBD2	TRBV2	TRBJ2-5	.	CASSEREGREETQYF	TGTGCCAGCAGTGAGCGGGAGGGCCGAGAAGAGACCCAGTACTTC
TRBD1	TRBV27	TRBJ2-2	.	CASRLTGGGELFF	TGTGCCAGCAGACTCACAGGGGGCGGGGAGCTGTTTTTT
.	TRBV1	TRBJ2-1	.	CTSSQEAGQLNEQFF	TGCACCAGCAGCCAAGAGGCCGGACAGCTCAATGAGCAGTTCTTC
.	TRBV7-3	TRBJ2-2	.	CASSLSGTSSTGELFF	TGTGCCAGCAGCCTCTCCGGGACTTCCTCCACCGGGGAGCTGTTTTTT
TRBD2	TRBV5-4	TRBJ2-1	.	CASSTSGLADYNEQFF	TGTGCCAGCAGCACTTCGGGACTAGCGGACTACAATGAGCAGTTCTTC
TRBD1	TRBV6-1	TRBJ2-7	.	CASSVRGQGYEQYF	TGTGCCAGCAGTGTCCGGGGACAGGGGTACGAGCAGTACTTC
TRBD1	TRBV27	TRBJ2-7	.	CASSRRDSSYEQYF	TGTGCCAGCAGTCGCCGGGACAGCTCCTACGAGCAGTACTTC
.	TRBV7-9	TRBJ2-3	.	CASSSADTQYF	TGTGCCAGCAGCTCTGCAGATACGCAGTATTTT
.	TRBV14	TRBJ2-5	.	CASSQGILANQETQYF	TGTGCCAGCAGCCAAGGAATTCTAGCGAATCAAGAGACCCAGTACTTC
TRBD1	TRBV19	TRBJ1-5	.	CASSRGQGVIQPQHF	TGTGCCAGTAGTAGAGGGCAGGGGGTCATTCAGCCCCAGCATTTT
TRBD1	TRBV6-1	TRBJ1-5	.	CASTGTGNPQHF	TGTGCCAGCACCGGGACAGGGAACCCCCAGCATTTT
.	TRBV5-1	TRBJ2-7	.	CASSLRSESSYEQYF	TGCGCCAGCAGCTTGCGGTCGGAGAGCTCCTACGAGCAGTACTTC
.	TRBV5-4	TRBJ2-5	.	CASSFSGNYQETQYF	TGTGCCAGCAGCTTCTCCGGGAACTATCAAGAGACCCAGTACTTC
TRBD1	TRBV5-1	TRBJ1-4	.	CASRSGQAPQGGEKLFF	TGCGCCAGCAGATCGGGACAGGCGCCTCAGGGGGGTGAAAAACTGTTTTTT
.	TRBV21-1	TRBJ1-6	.	CASSNDRVPTLHF	TGTGCCAGCAGCAACGACCGGGTCCCAACCCTCCACTTT
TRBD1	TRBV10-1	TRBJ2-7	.	CASRYGTGEQYF	TGCGCCAGCAGGTACGGGACAGGGGAGCAGTACTTC